The 8 T cell receptor beta chains below were found in one sample sequenced in a study of human thymus T cells. Produced via immunoSEQ multiplex PCR; TCRdb's table is partial and in-frame only. The table shows around 44,000 clones, with about 94% occurring only once. The specimen sequenced was blood. The receptors were sampled from a boy less than two years old with a congenital heart defect but otherwise immunologically healthy.

In this sample, this clone turned up once. The chain employs TRBV4-2 and TRBJ2-4; 8 bases align to TRBD2. The V segment lost 5 bases and the J segment 1 base; nucleotides outside the gene matches: 4. From germline, CDR1 is LGHNA and CDR2 YNFKEQ. The CDR3 runs 15 residues. The CDR3 here is CASSTLAGAKNIQYF. The CDR3 region has the DNA TGTGCCAGCAGCACCTTAGCGGGGGCCAAAAACATTCAGTACTTC.

This clone was seen a single time. V and J are TRBV5-4 and TRBJ1-6, with 8 bases matching TRBD1. Looked up from germline, CDR1 is SGHNT and CDR2 is YYREEE (reference sequence). The ends lost 4 bases at V and 6 bases at J; junction bases unmatched: 6. The CDR3 extends over 15 amino acids. The DNA for the CDR3 is TGTGCCAGCAGCCTGGACAGGGTTGGTAATTCACCCCTCCACTTT. Residues: CASSLDRVGNSPLHF.

This chain joins TRBV2 and TRBJ1-1; D gene unclear. The germline gives CDR1 SNHLY, CDR2 FYNNEI. The CDR3 consists of 14 residues. V was trimmed by 6 bases and J by 4 bases, leaving 15 bases between them. CDR3 in amino acids: CASRTDGRGTEAFF. For the CDR3, the DNA is TGTGCCAGCAGGACGGACGGGCGTGGCACTGAAGCTTTCTTT.

V and J are TRBV4-3 and TRBJ2-1; a weak D match, TRBD2 (7 bases). The germline gives CDR1 LGHNA, CDR2 YSLEER. V was cut by 4 bases and J by 0 bases, with 16 bases left in between. CDR3 length: 17 residues. CDR3 bases: TGCGCCAGCAGCCGGACCGTAAGGGGGGGCTCCTACAATGAGCAGTTCTTC. Its protein product is CASSRTVRGGSYNEQFF.

This clone has just one count. The chain employs TRBV5-4 and TRBJ2-3, with 9 bases aligning to TRBD1. Germline trimming cut 4 bases from V and 1 base from J; bases unmatched to any gene: 4. This CDR3 region has 15 residues. CDR1 and CDR2 (germline): SGHNT, YYREEE (reference sequence). CDR3: CASSPTGGGTDTQYF. The CDR3 coding sequence is TGTGCCAGCAGCCCGACAGGGGGGGGCACAGATACGCAGTATTTT. Full variable domain (remainder filled in from reference TRBV5-4 and TRBJ2-3): ETGVTQSPTHLIKTRGQQVTLRCSSQSGHNTVSWYQQALGQGPQFIFQYYREEENGRGNFPPRFSGLQFPNYSSELNVNALELDDSALYLCASSPTGGGTDTQYFGPGTRLTVL.

The chain recombines TRBV10-1 with TRBJ1-3; D is uncertain. Germline V lookup: CDR1 WNHNN, CDR2 SYGVQD (reference sequence). CDR3 length: 13 residues. The V end was cut by 2 bases, the J end by 2 bases, with 4 bases between. CDR3 amino acids: CASSESAGNTIYF. The CDR3 DNA follows: TGCGCCAGCAGTGAGAGCGCTGGAAACACCATATATTTT.

The rearrangement links TRBV7-2 to TRBJ1-2, with 7 bases identical to TRBD1. The germline gives CDR1 SGHTA, CDR2 FQGNSA. The junction had 9 bases not matched to a gene; V was cut back by 1 base and J by 4 bases. The CDR3 contains 16 residues. CDR3 DNA sequence: TGTGCCAGCAGCTTAGAGATTAGTCCAGGGGGCTATGGCTACACCTTC. This sequence encodes CASSLEISPGGYGYTF.

This clone came up once. The gene calls are TRBV21-1 and TRBJ1-1; TRBD1 is taken as the D call from the table, unchecked against the DNA. TRBV21-1 is listed as a pseudogene. The CDR3 consists of 20 residues. The CDR3, as DNA: TGTGCCAGGATGATGCCCAAGGGGGACAGGGCCGGCCCATGGGACGCTGAAGCTTTCTTT. Encoded protein: CARMMPKGDRAGPWDAEAFF.